These 11 T cell receptor beta chains were all obtained from the same sample, sequenced in a study of memory CD8 T cells in hepatitis C reinfection. Specified time point: pre-reinfection, 55 to 20 weeks before reinfection detection. No in vitro expansion preceded TCR sequencing of the sorted cells. Libraries were prepared by immunoSEQ multiplex PCR; TCRdb keeps only in-frame clonotypes and omits some of them. The sample carries just over 50,000 clones, roughly nine tenths recorded once. Sequenced: naive CD8+ T cells sorted from blood. These receptor sequences come from a man aged 18 to 29 with hepatitis C virus infection.

The chain has TRBV9 and TRBJ2-1; 7 bases are a match to TRBD1. CDR3 length: 18 residues. Germline CDR1 and CDR2: SGDLS and YYNGEE. V lost 0 bases and J lost 1; bases outside the gene matches: 10. CDR3 DNA: TGTGCCAGCAGCGTAGGACACAGGGGTAGTGGATCCTACAATGAGCAGTTCTTC. This sequence encodes CASSVGHRGSGSYNEQFF.

The genes are TRBV5-1 and TRBJ1-1; the match to TRBD1 covers 10 bases. The ends lost 4 bases at V and 7 bases at J; junction bases unmatched: 7. The CDR3 covers 14 residues. CDR1 and CDR2 (germline): SGHRS, YFSETQ. The CDR3 DNA sequence: TGCGCCAGCAGCGACCGGGACAGGGGCATTGAAGCTTTCTTT. Protein: CASSDRDRGIEAFF.

The chain couples TRBV7-9 to TRBJ2-3; 11 nucleotides align to TRBD2. The junction had 10 bases not matched to a gene; V was cut back by 4 bases and J by 4 bases. The CDR3 runs to 17 residues. The V gene's germline CDR1 is SEHNR and CDR2 FQNEAQ (reference sequence). The CDR3 bases are TGTGCCAGCAGCTCCCGACTAGCGGGGTGGGGCGCAGATACGCAGTATTTT. Its translation is CASSSRLAGWGADTQYF. Drawing the rest from reference TRBV7-9 and TRBJ2-3, the complete variable domain is DTGVSQNPRHKITKRGQNVTFRCDPISEHNRLYWYRQTLGQGPEFLTYFQNEAQLEKSRLLSDRFSAERPKGSFSTLEIQRTEQGDSAMYLCASSSRLAGWGADTQYFGPGTRLTVL.

This chain joins TRBV4-1 and TRBJ1-1; D call uncertain. The CDR3 loop spans 16 amino acids. The V gene's germline CDR1 is MGHRA and CDR2 YSYEKL. The ends were cut back, 0 bases at V and 4 bases at J, with 15 bases in the middle. CDR3 in amino acids: CASSQDEWSVSTEAFF. In DNA form, the CDR3 reads TGCGCCAGCAGCCAAGACGAGTGGAGCGTTTCCACTGAAGCTTTCTTT.

This chain links TRBV30 with TRBJ1-1; 7 nucleotides agree with TRBD1. CDR1 is GTSNPN and CDR2 is SVGIG in the germline V gene (reference sequence). V shed 4 bases and J 5 bases; nucleotides not matched to a gene: 19. The CDR3 loop spans 17 amino acids. The CDR3 DNA sequence: TGTGCCTGGAAGTCCCGGTATTCAGACAGGGTGTTTACTGAAGCTTTCTTT. It specifies CAWKSRYSDRVFTEAFF.

The V gene is TRBV7-9, the J gene TRBJ1-1; D is ambiguous. The CDR3 sequence is 12 residues long. V shed 1 base and J shed 10 bases, with 10 bases lying between them. The germline gives CDR1 SEHNR, CDR2 FQNEAQ (reference sequence). The CDR3 here is CASSLGAESAFF. In DNA, the CDR3 is TGTGCCAGCAGCTTAGGAGCGGAATCAGCTTTCTTT.

This clone was observed a single time. In DNA form, the CDR3 reads TGTGCTAGTGGTTTGGACTTAGGAGGGTTCACAGATACGCAGTATTTT. Translated, it gives CASGLDLGGFTDTQYF. This chain uses TRBV12-5 with TRBJ2-3, with D tentatively TRBD2 (6 bases). Germline CDR1 reads LGHNT; CDR2 reads FRNRAP. Trimming removed 1 base from V and 2 bases from J, with 13 bases in between. CDR3 size: 16 residues.

V usage is TRBV5-1 and J usage is TRBJ2-7; 9 bases match TRBD1. With V trimmed by 0 bases and J by 6 bases, 7 bases remained unmatched. The CDR3 consists of 15 residues. Per germline, CDR1 SGHRS and CDR2 YFSETQ. The CDR3 sequence is CASSLGGDREGEQYF. CDR3 nucleotide sequence: TGCGCCAGCAGCTTGGGTGGGGACAGGGAGGGCGAGCAGTACTTC.

This chain joins TRBV7-8 and TRBJ2-3, with 10 bases that match TRBD2. Germline CDR1 SGHVS, CDR2 FQNEAQ. V trimming: 8 bases; J trimming: 5 bases; junction bases outside the gene matches: 7. CDR3 size: 14 residues. CDR3 protein: CASWSGGAGDTQYF. DNA for the CDR3: TGTGCCAGCTGGAGCGGGGGGGCGGGAGATACGCAGTATTTT.

The chain employs TRBV2 and TRBJ2-1; D is perhaps TRBD2 (8 bases). V lost 10 bases and J lost 0, with 19 bases in between. This CDR3 has 16 amino acids. CDR1 and CDR2 (germline): SNHLY, FYNNEI. CDR3 DNA sequence: TGTGCCACCCGGGAGGGGGCCGAATCCTCCTACAATGAGCAGTTCTTC. Its protein is CATREGAESSYNEQFF.

This chain links TRBV27 with TRBJ1-5; D is possibly TRBD1 (6 bases). CDR1 and CDR2 from the germline V gene are MNHEY and SMNVEV (reference sequence). V lost 2 bases and J 3 bases, leaving 11 bases between the germline ends. The CDR3 consists of 15 residues. In DNA, the CDR3 is TGTGCCAGCAGTTTAAGGGGGGGGCCCAATCAGCCCCAGCATTTT. This encodes CASSLRGGPNQPQHF.